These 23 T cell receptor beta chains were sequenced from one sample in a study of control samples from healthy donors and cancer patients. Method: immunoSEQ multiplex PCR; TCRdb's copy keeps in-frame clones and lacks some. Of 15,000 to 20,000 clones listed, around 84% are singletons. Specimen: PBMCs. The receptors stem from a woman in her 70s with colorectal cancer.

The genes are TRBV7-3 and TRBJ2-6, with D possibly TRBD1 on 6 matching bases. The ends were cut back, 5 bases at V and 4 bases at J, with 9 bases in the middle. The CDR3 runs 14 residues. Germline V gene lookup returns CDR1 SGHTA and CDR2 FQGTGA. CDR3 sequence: CASSPQGGANVLTF. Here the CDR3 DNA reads TGTGCCAGCAGCCCACAGGGAGGGGCCAACGTCCTGACTTTC.

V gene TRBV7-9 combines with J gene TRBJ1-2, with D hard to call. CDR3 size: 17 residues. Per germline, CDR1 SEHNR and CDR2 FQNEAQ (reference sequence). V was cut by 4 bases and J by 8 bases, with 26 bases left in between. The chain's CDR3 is CASSSRPIRTHWIGYTF. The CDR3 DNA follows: TGTGCCAGCAGCTCACGACCCATCAGGACCCACTGGATCGGCTACACCTTC. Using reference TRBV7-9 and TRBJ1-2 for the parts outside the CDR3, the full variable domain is DTGVSQNPRHKITKRGQNVTFRCDPISEHNRLYWYRQTLGQGPEFLTYFQNEAQLEKSRLLSDRFSAERPKGSFSTLEIQRTEQGDSAMYLCASSSRPIRTHWIGYTFGSGTRLTVV.

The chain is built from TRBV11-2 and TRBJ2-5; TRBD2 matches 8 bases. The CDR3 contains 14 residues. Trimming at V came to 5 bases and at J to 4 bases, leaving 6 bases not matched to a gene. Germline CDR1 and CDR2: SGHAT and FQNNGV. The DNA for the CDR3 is TGTGCCAGCAGCCCACCGGGACTAGGAGAGACCCAGTACTTC. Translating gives CASSPPGLGETQYF.

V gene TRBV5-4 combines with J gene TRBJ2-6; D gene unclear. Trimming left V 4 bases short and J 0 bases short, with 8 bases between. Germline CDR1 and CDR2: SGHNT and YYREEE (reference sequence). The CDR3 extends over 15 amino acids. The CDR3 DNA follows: TGTGCCAGCAGCCACCCAGACTCTGGGGCCAACGTCCTGACTTTC. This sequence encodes CASSHPDSGANVLTF. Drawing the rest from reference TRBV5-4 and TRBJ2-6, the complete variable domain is ETGVTQSPTHLIKTRGQQVTLRCSSQSGHNTVSWYQQALGQGPQFIFQYYREEENGRGNFPPRFSGLQFPNYSSELNVNALELDDSALYLCASSHPDSGANVLTFGAGSRLTVL.

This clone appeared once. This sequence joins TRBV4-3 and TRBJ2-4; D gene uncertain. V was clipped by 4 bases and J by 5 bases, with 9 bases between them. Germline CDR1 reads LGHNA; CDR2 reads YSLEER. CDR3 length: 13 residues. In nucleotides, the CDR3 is TGCGCCAGCAGCCTAGAGGCCCAAAACATTCAGTACTTC. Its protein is CASSLEAQNIQYF.

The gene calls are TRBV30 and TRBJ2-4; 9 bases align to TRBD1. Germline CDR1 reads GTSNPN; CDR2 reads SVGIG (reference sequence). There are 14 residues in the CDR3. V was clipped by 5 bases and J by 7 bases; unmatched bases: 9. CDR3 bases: TGTGCCTGGGCCATAGGACAGGGGAGGAACATTCAGTACTTC. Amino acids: CAWAIGQGRNIQYF.

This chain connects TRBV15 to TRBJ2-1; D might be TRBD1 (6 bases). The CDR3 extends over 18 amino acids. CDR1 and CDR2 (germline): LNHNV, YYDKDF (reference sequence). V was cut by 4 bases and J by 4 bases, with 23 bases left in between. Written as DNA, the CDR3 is TGTGCCACCAGCACTCGAACCCGGACAGTAAAGGGTTACAATGAGCAGTTCTTC. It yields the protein CATSTRTRTVKGYNEQFF.

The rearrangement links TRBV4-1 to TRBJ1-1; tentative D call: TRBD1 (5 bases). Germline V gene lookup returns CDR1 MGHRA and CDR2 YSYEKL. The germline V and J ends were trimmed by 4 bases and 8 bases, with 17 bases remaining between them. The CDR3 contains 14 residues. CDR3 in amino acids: CASSPGTSMREAFF. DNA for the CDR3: TGCGCCAGCAGCCCCGGGACTTCTATGAGGGAAGCTTTCTTT.

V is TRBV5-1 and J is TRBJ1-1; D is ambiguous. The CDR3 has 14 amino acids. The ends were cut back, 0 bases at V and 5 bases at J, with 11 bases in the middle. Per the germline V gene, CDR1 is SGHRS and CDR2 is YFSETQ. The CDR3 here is CASSLEYGQTEAFF. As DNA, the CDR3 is TGCGCCAGCAGCTTGGAATATGGTCAAACTGAAGCTTTCTTT.

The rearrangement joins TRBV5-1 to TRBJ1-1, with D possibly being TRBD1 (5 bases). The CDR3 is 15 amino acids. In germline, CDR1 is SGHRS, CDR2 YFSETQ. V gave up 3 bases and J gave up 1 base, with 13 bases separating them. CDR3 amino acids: CASSYSFGGNTEAFF. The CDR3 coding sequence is TGCGCCAGCAGCTATTCCTTCGGGGGGAACACTGAAGCTTTCTTT. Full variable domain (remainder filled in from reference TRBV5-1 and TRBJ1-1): KAGVTQTPRYLIKTRGQQVTLSCSPISGHRSVSWYQQTPGQGLQFLFEYFSETQRNKGNFPGRFSGRQFSNSRSEMNVSTLELGDSALYLCASSYSFGGNTEAFFGQGTRLTVV.

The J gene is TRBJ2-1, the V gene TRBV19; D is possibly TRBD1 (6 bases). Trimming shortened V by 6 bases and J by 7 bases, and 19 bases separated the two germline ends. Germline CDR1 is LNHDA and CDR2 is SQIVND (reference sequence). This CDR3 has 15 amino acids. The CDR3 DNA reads TGTGCCAGTAGCTCCCCCTTCCGGACAGCTAATGAGCAGTTCTTC. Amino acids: CASSSPFRTANEQFF.

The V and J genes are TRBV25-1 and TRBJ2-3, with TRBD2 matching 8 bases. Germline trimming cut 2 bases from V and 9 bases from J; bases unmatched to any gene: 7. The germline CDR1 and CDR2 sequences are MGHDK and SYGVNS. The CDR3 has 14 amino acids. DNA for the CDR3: TGTGCCAGCAGTGAAGGCAGCGGGGGCGGAACGCAGTATTTT. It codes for CASSEGSGGGTQYF.

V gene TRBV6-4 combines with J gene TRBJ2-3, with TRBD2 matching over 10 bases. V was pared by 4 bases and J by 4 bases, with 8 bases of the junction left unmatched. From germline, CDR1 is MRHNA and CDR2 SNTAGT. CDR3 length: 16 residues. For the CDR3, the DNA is TGTGCCAGCAGTGCTCTAGCGGGGGCATCGGCAGATACGCAGTATTTT. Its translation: CASSALAGASADTQYF.

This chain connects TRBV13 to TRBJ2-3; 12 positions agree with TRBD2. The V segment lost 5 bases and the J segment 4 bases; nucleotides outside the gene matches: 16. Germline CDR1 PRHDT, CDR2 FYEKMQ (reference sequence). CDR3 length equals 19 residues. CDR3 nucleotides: TGTGCCAGCAGCACTCAACTAGCGGGAGGACCTTTAAGCGCAGATACGCAGTATTTT. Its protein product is CASSTQLAGGPLSADTQYF.

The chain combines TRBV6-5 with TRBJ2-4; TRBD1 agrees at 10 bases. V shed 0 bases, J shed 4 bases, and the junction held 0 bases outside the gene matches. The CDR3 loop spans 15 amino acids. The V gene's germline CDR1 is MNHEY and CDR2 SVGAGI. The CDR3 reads CASSYSGQGKNIQYF. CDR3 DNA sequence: TGTGCCAGCAGTTACTCGGGACAGGGGAAAAACATTCAGTACTTC.

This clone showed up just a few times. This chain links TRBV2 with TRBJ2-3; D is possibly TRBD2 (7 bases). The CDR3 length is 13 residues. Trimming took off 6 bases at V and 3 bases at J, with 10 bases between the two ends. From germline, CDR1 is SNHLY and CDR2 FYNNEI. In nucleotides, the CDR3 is TGTGCCAGCAGAGGGGGGGCGACAGATACGCAGTATTTT. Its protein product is CASRGGATDTQYF.

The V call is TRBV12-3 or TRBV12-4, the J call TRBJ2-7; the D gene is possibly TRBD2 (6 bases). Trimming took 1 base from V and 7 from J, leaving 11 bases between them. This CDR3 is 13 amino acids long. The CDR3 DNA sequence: TGTGCCAGCAGTTTAGGCAGGGCGGGGGAGCAGTACTTC. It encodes CASSLGRAGEQYF.

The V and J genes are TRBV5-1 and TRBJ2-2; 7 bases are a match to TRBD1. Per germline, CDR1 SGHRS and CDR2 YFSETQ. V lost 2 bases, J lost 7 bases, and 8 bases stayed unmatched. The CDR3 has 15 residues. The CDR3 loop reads CASSFLEGAGGELFF. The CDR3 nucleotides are TGCGCCAGCAGCTTCTTAGAGGGGGCTGGCGGGGAGCTGTTTTTT.

The chain's CDR3 is CSASLGWEPTNYGYTF. The DNA for the CDR3 is TGCAGTGCTAGTTTAGGGTGGGAGCCAACTAACTATGGCTACACCTTC. The chain employs TRBV20-1 and TRBJ1-2; no clear D. V was clipped by 3 bases and J by 0 bases, with 17 bases between them. This CDR3 region has 16 residues. Germline V gives CDR1 DFQATT, CDR2 SNEGSKA (reference sequence).

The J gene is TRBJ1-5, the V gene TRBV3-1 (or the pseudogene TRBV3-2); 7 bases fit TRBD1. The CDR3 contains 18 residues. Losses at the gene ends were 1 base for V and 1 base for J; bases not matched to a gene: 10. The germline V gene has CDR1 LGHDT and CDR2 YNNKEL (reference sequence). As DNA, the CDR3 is TGTGCCAGCAGCCAAGGGACCCCGACACAGGGGAGCAATCAGCCCCAGCATTTT. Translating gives CASSQGTPTQGSNQPQHF.

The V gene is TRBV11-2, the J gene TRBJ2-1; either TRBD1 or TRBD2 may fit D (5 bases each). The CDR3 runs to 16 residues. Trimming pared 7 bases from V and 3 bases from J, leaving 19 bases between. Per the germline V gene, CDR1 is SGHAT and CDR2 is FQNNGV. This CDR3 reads CASIRGDLMDYNEQFF. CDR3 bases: TGTGCCAGCATCCGTGGGGACCTTATGGACTACAATGAGCAGTTCTTC.

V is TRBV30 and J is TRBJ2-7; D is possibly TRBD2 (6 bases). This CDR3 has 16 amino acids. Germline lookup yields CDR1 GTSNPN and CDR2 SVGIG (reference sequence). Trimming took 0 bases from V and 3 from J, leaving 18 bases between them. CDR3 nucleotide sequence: TGTGCCTGGAGTGTAAATTTCGGGGGTAAGGGCTACGAGCAGTACTTC. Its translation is CAWSVNFGGKGYEQYF.

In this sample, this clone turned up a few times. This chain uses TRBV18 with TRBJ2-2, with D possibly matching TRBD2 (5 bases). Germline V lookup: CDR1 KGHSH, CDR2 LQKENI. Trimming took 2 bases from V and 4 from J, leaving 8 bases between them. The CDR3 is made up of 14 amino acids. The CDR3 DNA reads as TGTGCCAGCTCACCAGTCGAGGGCACCGGGGAGCTGTTTTTT. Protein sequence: CASSPVEGTGELFF.